These 9 T cell receptor beta chains came from one sample sequenced in a study of blood T cell repertoires in COVID-19. TCRdb's copy holds only in-frame clones and misses some; the assay was immunoSEQ multiplex PCR. The sample lists around 230,000 clones; roughly 85% were seen once. Sequencing was done on a sample of peripheral blood. These TCRs come from a man between 45 and 60 years old with COVID-19, enrolled during active disease.

This clone occurred a few times. The CDR3 here is CASSFAFLSGEQYF. In nucleotides, the CDR3 is TGTGCCAGCAGCTTCGCCTTCCTTTCCGGCGAGCAGTACTTC. The rearrangement joins TRBV7-2 to TRBJ2-7; D unclear. V was cut by 3 bases and J by 6 bases, with 15 bases left in between. Germline values: CDR1 SGHTA, CDR2 FQGNSA. This CDR3 contains 14 residues.

The V call is TRBV30, the J call TRBJ1-5, with a tentative D call TRBD1 (6 bases). Germline CDR1 is GTSNPN and CDR2 is SVGIG (reference sequence). Trimming took off 0 bases at V and 0 bases at J, with 12 bases between the two ends. The CDR3 has 16 amino acids. This CDR3 reads CAWSVQGKDSNQPQHF. Here the CDR3 DNA reads TGTGCCTGGAGTGTACAGGGAAAGGATAGCAATCAGCCCCAGCATTTT.

The V and J genes are TRBV6-5 and TRBJ2-3; D may be TRBD1 (5 bases). Germline CDR1 MNHEY, CDR2 SVGAGI. V lost 11 bases, J lost 1 base, and 13 bases lay in between. The CDR3 consists of 13 residues. In nucleotides, the CDR3 is TGTGCCTCAGGGTTTTCACGCACAGATACGCAGTATTTT. Amino acid sequence: CASGFSRTDTQYF.

The chain joins TRBV18 to TRBJ1-4; no clear D gene. Trimming pared 0 bases from V and 4 bases from J, leaving 12 bases between. The CDR3 runs 16 residues. The germline V gene has CDR1 KGHSH and CDR2 LQKENI. The CDR3 spells CASSPPERRFNEKLFF. For the CDR3, the DNA is TGTGCCAGCTCACCACCGGAGAGGCGCTTTAATGAAAAACTGTTTTTT.

The chain uses TRBV30 and TRBJ1-2; D is uncertain. CDR1 is GTSNPN, CDR2 SVGIG, per germline (reference sequence). The V gene lost 5 bases and the J gene lost 3 bases, with 25 bases spanning the gap. The CDR3 sequence is 17 residues long. CDR3 sequence (DNA): TGTGCCTGGTTTCTACCCCACCGGACGGGAGTCGACTATGGCTACACCTTC. Its translation: CAWFLPHRTGVDYGYTF.

V gene TRBV29-1 combines with J gene TRBJ2-1; possibly TRBD1 for D (6 bases). This CDR3 comprises 13 residues. Germline lookup yields CDR1 SQVTM and CDR2 ANQGSEA. Trimming shortened V by 4 bases and J by 9 bases, and 16 bases separated the two germline ends. The CDR3 DNA follows: TGCAGCGTTGTCCCAACAGGGCCCGGTGAGCAGTTCTTC. Translating gives CSVVPTGPGEQFF.

This clone was recorded once. The junction departs from the called germline gene at one end, perhaps through a read error. This rearrangement joins TRBV24-1 to TRBJ2-4, with 9 bases aligning to TRBD1. Germline CDR1 reads KGHDR; CDR2 reads SFDVKD. This CDR3 is 14 amino acids long. The CDR3 is CATSDSTYRTGASF. CDR3 DNA: TGTGCCACCAGTGATTCAACTTATAGGACAGGGGCCTCCTTC.

J is TRBJ2-1 and V is TRBV12-3 or TRBV12-4, with D unresolved. V lost 1 base and J lost 6, with 4 bases in between. The CDR3 runs 12 residues. In nucleotides, the CDR3 is TGTGCCAGCAGTTTAGGCGGCAATGAGCAGTTCTTC. It is translated as CASSLGGNEQFF.

The sample holds one count of this clone. The rearrangement uses TRBV3-1 (or the pseudogene TRBV3-2) and TRBJ2-7; no firm D call. CDR1 and CDR2 from the germline V gene are LGHDT and YNNKEL (reference sequence). Deletions cut 5 bases from V and 2 bases from J, with 19 bases between. This CDR3 comprises 16 residues. Here the CDR3 reads CASSYRRNTVTYEQYF. CDR3 bases: TGTGCCAGCAGCTACCGGCGGAATACGGTTACCTACGAGCAGTACTTC.